This T cell receptor beta chain was found in a study of neoadjuvant anti-PD-1 for oral cavity cancer. Study information: Most patients had three to four biweekly doses of 3 mg/kg nivolumab before resection.

Germline CDR1 is SGHRS and CDR2 is YFSETQ. The V gene end was trimmed by 2 bases and the J gene end by 4 bases; junction bases not matched to a gene: 4. The CDR3 is made up of 15 amino acids. Assay used: immunoSEQ multiplex PCR; TCRdb lists only in-frame clones, some missing. The profile covers about 32,000 clones, with just under 80% appearing a single time and around 3.3% taken by the ten largest. Indicated time point: after neoadjuvant nivolumab, at surgical resection. The chain joins TRBV5-1 to TRBJ2-2; 8 nucleotides agree with TRBD1. Sequencing used PBMCs, obtained after nivolumab (anti-PD-1) treatment. The sequence came from a person aged 35 to 85 with oral cavity squamous cell carcinoma. The CDR3 DNA reads TGCGCCAGCAGCTTAGACAGGGGCATCACCGGGGAGCTGTTTTTT. Translation: CASSLDRGITGELFF.